The entry below gives a single T cell receptor (beta chain) sequence along with its context. Its antigen is unknown. Clones were read by immunoSEQ multiplex PCR, and TCRdb kept only the in-frame ones, dropping some. Here the sample spans roughly 62,000 clones, approximately 76% being singletons. This sample is drawn from a study of radiotherapy plus CTLA-4 blockade in lung cancer. Study results and caveats: There was expansion of tumor-derived TCR clones in blood after radiotherapy plus ipilimumab. In blood, early T cell clone dynamics reportedly predicted response best, together with interferon-beta.

Lung cancer patients with chemo-refractory metastatic non-small-cell disease were given focal radiation plus CTLA-4 blockade with ipilimumab. This TCR was sampled from a human donor with non-small cell lung cancer who had a complete response to radiotherapy plus ipilimumab. Here the sequenced sample was peripheral blood, taken from a patient treated with radiotherapy plus ipilimumab.

The CDR3 sequence is CASSLARGAGELFF. DNA of the CDR3: TGTGCCAGCAGCTTAGCCAGGGGGGCCGGGGAGCTGTTTTTT. The chain has TRBV5-5 and TRBJ2-2; D is perhaps TRBD1 (7 bases). V gave up 2 bases and J gave up 6 bases, with 11 bases separating them. CDR3 length: 14 residues. Germline CDR1 SGHKS, CDR2 YYEKEE (reference sequence).